This TCR beta chain came from a study of T cell responses to AZD1222 COVID-19 vaccine. Repertoires were generated with immunoSEQ multiplex PCR, while TCRdb's copy carries only in-frame clones and drops some. The table has approximately 89,000 clones, just over 90% seen once. The CDR3 is made up of 14 amino acids. Germline assignment: CDR1 SGHAT and CDR2 FQNNGV. V was pared by 3 bases and J by 1 base, with 1 base of the junction left unmatched. Study-wide results and caveats: Only 5 or 6 individuals given AZD1222 were seropositive at baseline.

In regard to this clone: The target antigen is unknown.

The V call is TRBV11-2, the J call TRBJ2-3, with 7 bases fitting TRBD1. Material: peripheral blood, obtained 28 days after the second AZD1222 dose. This TCR was sampled from an adult who received the AZD1222 COVID-19 vaccine. The CDR3 is CASSFGTGTDTQYF. CDR3 bases: TGTGCCAGCAGCTTCGGGACAGGCACAGATACGCAGTATTTT.